This TCR beta chain was recorded in a study of T-cell memory formation after mild COVID-19. This clonotype showed up just a few times. One end of the junction is discordant with germline, which a read error may explain. Germline V gene data show CDR1 as SGHRS and CDR2 as YFSETQ. The CDR3 spans 15 residues. MiXCR was run by TCRdb on the 5' RACE reads, yielding one entry per CDR3 protein. The sample lists more than 300,000 distinct CDR3 sequences, about 13% occurring once. The chain recombines TRBV5-1 with TRBJ2-6; the D is unclear. The clonotype was recovered from a man aged 18 to 29 who had mild COVID-19 (a few samples of this study predate the infection). Cell type and time point are not known. The sample was PBMCs or a T cell subset sorted from them (not recorded which). The CDR3 region has the DNA TGCGCCAGCAGCTCAGTTAACTCTAGGGCCAACGTCCTGACTTTC. Translation gives CASSSVNSRANVLTF.